The TCR beta chain described here comes from a study of T cell responses to AZD1222 COVID-19 vaccine (dated by TCRdb to the early 2020s). Regarding the research as a whole: A total of 233 trial participants underwent TCR sequencing, of whom around 200 received two doses of AZD1222 and 26 received two doses of the MenACWY control vaccine. Trial participants were enrolled by age into 18-55, 56-69 and 70-plus year subgroups, with around 150, 28 and 57 TCR-sequenced participants respectively.

Beyond this particular receptor, the publication reports: In the small 56-69-year group, the increase in depth fell short of significance, most likely because of low power. Vaccine-associated CD4 TCRs spanned the whole spike protein, with dominant responses in regions 160-218 and 743-854. Reportedly, close to half of the unique spike-specific TCRs recognized epitopes lying outside the regions that are mutated in the B.1.351 and B.1.1.7 variants. Spike-specific TCR breadth and depth rose significantly after two AZD1222 doses compared with day 0 and with MenACWY recipients. No day 14 peak-response samples were available, so repertoires were characterized only after the peak T cell response. Participants were mostly white British and included more females than males, and it was suggested by the authors that clonal diversity may have been underestimated. Conclusions about previously exposed vaccinees were limited because only six AZD1222 recipients were SARS-CoV-2 seropositive at baseline.

The CDR3 regions of human TCRbeta chains were analyzed by immunosequencing. The authors' pipeline ran thus. TCRs in the repertoires were compared against a reference library of SARS-CoV-2-specific TCRs that had been generated with the MIRA antigen-specificity platform. Breadth meant the fraction of unique TCRs that were SARS-CoV-2-associated, whereas depth meant the fraction of total T cells that were SARS-CoV-2-associated. Each spike-specific TCR was assigned to its reactive spike region and to a CD4 or CD8 class using the MIRA data. Log10-transformed breadth and depth values were compared by one-way ANOVA with Sidak's multiple comparisons tests. This is the immuneACCESS table as TCRdb keeps it, with only in-frame sequences that have V and J called. A part of the clones is gone; compared with another copy, unresolved V genes explain less than half, and the rest is unexplained. The V and J calls and clone size were taken over from that table, and D and trimming were inferred from the DNA. Across this sample there are 97,000 or so clones, with roughly nine tenths seen only once. In total, the top ten clones hold around 8.4% of the sample.

In light of the paper, this sample's time point label describes: about 28 days (+/-7) after the second vaccine dose. Because spike-specific TCR depth and breadth did not differ between the two schedules, AZD1222 recipients who got a second dose at roughly 4 weeks were pooled with those who got a second dose at roughly 12 weeks. Vaccinee samples were obtained from the UK trials COV001 and COV002, which included a single-blind randomized controlled phase 2/3 trial of AZD1222 (ChAdOx1 nCoV-19) in healthy adults. Trial participant PBMC samples were collected at day 0 and day 28 after the second dose for TCRbeta chain sequencing. CDR1 LGHDT and CDR2 YNNKEL were looked up in the germline V gene (reference sequence). Including cysteine and phenylalanine, the CDR3 has 14 amino acids. Here the CDR3 DNA is all that survives: 42 bases in frame from base 1. The trim is 4 bases for V and 5 bases for J, with a gap of 11 bases between the germline ends.

Remarks on this clone: Its antigen specificity is not known. The sample holds no much larger clone one base away, and base qualities are not on file.

This TCR derives from an adult who received the AZD1222 COVID-19 vaccine. The sequence joins TRBV3-1 (or the pseudogene TRBV3-2) to TRBJ2-2; no confident D gene assignment can be made. The sample was peripheral blood, taken 28 days after the second AZD1222 dose. The nucleotides are TGTGCCAGCAGCCGTAGAGGAGAGACCGGGGAGCTGTTTTTT. It translates to CASSRRGETGELFF.